The present T cell receptor beta chain was sequenced within a study of blood T cell repertoires in COVID-19. Across the study: Researchers got acute and convalescent COVID-19 samples from the United States, Italy and Spain. T cells, B-cell-depleted T cells, or PBMCs provided the cDNA or gDNA that served as material.

CDR1 is MNHEY and CDR2 is SVGAGI in the germline V gene. The CDR3 is made up of 16 amino acids. With 0 bases clipped from V and 5 bases from J, the junction kept 8 bases outside the gene matches. Study processing details: The authors estimated nucleated cell counts from reference gene primer amplification. Repertoires were generated with immunoSEQ multiplex PCR, while TCRdb's copy carries only in-frame clones and drops some. V, J and clone size reflect that table, while D and trimming were determined from the DNA. The sample has 35,000 to 45,000 clones, about nine tenths seen once. The source material was peripheral blood. This receptor was taken from a woman aged 80 or over with acute or convalescent COVID-19. This rearrangement joins TRBV6-5 to TRBJ2-5, with 8 nucleotides matching TRBD1. CDR3 nucleotides: TGTGCCAGCAGTTACTCCTCTAGGACAGGGCGGGAGACCCAGTACTTC. This encodes CASSYSSRTGRETQYF.